This TCR beta chain was identified during a study of cytomegalovirus exposure and HLA in healthy donors. Overall study results and limits: As was reported, the HLA-A and HLA-B alleles of most subjects were accurately predicted from TCR beta sequences. Upon later analysis, HLA-associated TCR beta chains proved more clonally expanded than other, equally common chains. The study labeled 150 to 200 TCR beta chains cytomegalovirus-associated.

Use of 60 Vbeta and 13 Jbeta primers characterized the PCR. Clones were sequenced by immunoSEQ multiplex PCR, and TCRdb holds only the in-frame ones, with some missing. The sample contains 150,000 to 200,000 clones, around 80% of which appear only once. Points on this clone: Its specificity is not known.

This cohort consisted of healthy bone marrow donors. Germline CDR1 and CDR2: SGHAT and FQDESV (reference sequence). There are 16 residues in the CDR3. V was clipped by 5 bases and J by 2 bases, with 19 bases between them. This TCR was sampled from a man younger than 35 in good health and CMV-seronegative. Sequenced material: PBMCs. The chain joins TRBV11-1 to TRBJ2-7; a weak D match, TRBD1 (6 bases). The CDR3 bases are TGTGCCAGCAGCATTACAGGGACCGCGAGGCCCTACGAGCAGTACTTC. This translates into CASSITGTARPYEQYF.